These 27 T cell receptor beta chains originate from one sample sequenced in a study of early T cells in non-severe SARS-CoV-2 infection. One entry per CDR3 protein results from TCRdb running MiXCR on the 5' RACE reads. Of about 64,000 distinct CDR3 sequences listed, just over 20% were seen once; the top ten hold approximately 15%. The specimen was whole blood, collected at baseline. The receptors derive from an adult who was a healthcare worker with PCR-confirmed SARS-CoV-2 infection or an uninfected control (not recorded which).

This clonotype was observed at least ten times. An end of the junction differs from the germline gene, which may be a read error. The chain couples TRBV10-3 to TRBJ2-7; D unclear. CDR3 size: 14 residues. Germline V gives CDR1 ENHRY, CDR2 SYGVKD. CDR3 sequence reads: CAISKSQSSYEQYF. CDR3 DNA sequence: TGTGCCATCAGTAAGTCACAGTCGTCCTACGAGCAGTACTTC.

At least ten counts were recorded for this clonotype. The CDR3: CASSLSETQYF. The CDR3 bases are TGTGCCAGCAGCTTATCAGAGACCCAGTACTTC. The rearrangement joins TRBV7-9 to TRBJ2-5, with unresolved D. The CDR3 consists of 11 residues. The V gene's germline CDR1 is SEHNR and CDR2 FQNEAQ (reference sequence). V lost 2 bases and J lost 4, with 2 bases in between. Full variable domain (remainder filled in from reference TRBV7-9 and TRBJ2-5): DTGVSQNPRHKITKRGQNVTFRCDPISEHNRLYWYRQTLGQGPEFLTYFQNEAQLEKSRLLSDRFSAERPKGSFSTLEIQRTEQGDSAMYLCASSLSETQYFGPGTRLLVL.

The rearrangement uses TRBV18 and TRBJ1-2; 8 positions match TRBD1. There are 14 residues in the CDR3. CDR1 is KGHSH, CDR2 LQKENI, per germline. Trimming took 3 bases from V and 8 from J; bases not matched to a gene: 8. CDR3 loop: CASSPQRGTGGYTF. The CDR3 DNA sequence: TGTGCCAGCTCACCTCAAAGGGGGACAGGCGGCTACACCTTC.

The gene calls are TRBV7-6 and TRBJ2-3; D remains ambiguous. Deletions cut 2 bases from V and 5 bases from J, with 5 bases between. The germline CDR1 and CDR2 sequences are SGHVS and FNYEAQ. The CDR3 covers 12 residues. The CDR3 DNA reads as TGTGCCAGCAGCTTATATGTAGATACGCAGTATTTT. Protein sequence: CASSLYVDTQYF.

The CDR3, as DNA: TGTGCCAGCAGCCCCTTAGCGGGGGGCGAGCAGTACTTC. It yields the protein CASSPLAGGEQYF. The chain couples TRBV11-2 to TRBJ2-7, with 10 bases matching TRBD2. Germline V gene sequence: CDR1 SGHAT, CDR2 FQNNGV. Trimming took 5 bases from V and 6 from J; bases not matched to a gene: 4. The CDR3 has 13 amino acids.

In this sample, this clonotype turned up a few times. The chain couples TRBV7-9 to TRBJ2-3, with D perhaps TRBD2 (5 bases). Trimming stripped 5 bases from V and 6 bases from J, with 9 bases between. CDR1 is SEHNR and CDR2 is FQNEAQ in the germline V gene (reference sequence). CDR3 size: 12 residues. The CDR3 spells CASSLEVDTQYF. Here the CDR3 DNA reads TGTGCCAGCAGCCTGGAGGTGGATACGCAGTATTTT.

The chain employs TRBV7-9 and TRBJ1-2; the D is unclear. The germline V and J ends were trimmed by 4 bases and 8 bases, with 11 bases remaining between them. Germline V gene data show CDR1 as SEHNR and CDR2 as FQNEAQ (reference sequence). The CDR3 consists of 12 residues. CDR3 sequence reads: CASSSFTRGYTF. The CDR3 region has the DNA TGTGCCAGCAGCTCTTTTACGCGGGGCTACACCTTC.

The V gene is TRBV7-9, the J gene TRBJ2-7; D ambiguous. This CDR3 contains 13 residues. Trimming left V 2 bases short and J 4 bases short, with 9 bases between. CDR1 and CDR2 (germline): SEHNR, FQNEAQ (reference sequence). CDR3 nucleotide sequence: TGTGCCAGCAGCTTACTCGGCCTATACGAGCAGTACTTC. As protein: CASSLLGLYEQYF.

This clonotype was observed a few times. The rearrangement links TRBV7-9 to TRBJ1-3, with TRBD1 as a possible D gene (6 bases). Germline-derived CDR1 and CDR2 are SEHNR and FQNEAQ (reference sequence). The CDR3 sequence is 15 residues long. V shed 10 bases and J shed 2 bases, with 18 bases lying between them. The CDR3 here is CATRVGGPPGNTIYF. The CDR3 DNA follows: TGTGCCACCCGGGTAGGGGGGCCTCCTGGAAACACCATATATTTT.

This clonotype was counted only a few times. CDR3 sequence: CASSYGSAADTQYF. CDR3 DNA: TGTGCCAGCAGTTACGGTTCGGCGGCAGATACGCAGTATTTT. The V gene is TRBV6-5, the J gene TRBJ2-3; D is unclear. Germline V gene lookup returns CDR1 MNHEY and CDR2 SVGAGI. The CDR3 runs 14 residues. Trimming took off 2 bases at V and 4 bases at J, with 10 bases between the two ends.

This chain connects TRBV5-1 to TRBJ2-7, with D uncertain. V was cut by 2 bases and J by 5 bases, with 20 bases left in between. In germline, CDR1 is SGHRS, CDR2 YFSETQ. This CDR3 has 16 residues. CDR3 coding DNA: TGCGCCAGCAGCTTCTCTTTGGTTGGAGTGTCGGACGAGCAGTACTTC. This encodes CASSFSLVGVSDEQYF.

V usage is TRBV5-4 and J usage is TRBJ1-2, with no clear D. The CDR3 covers 13 residues. Germline V lookup: CDR1 SGHNT, CDR2 YYREEE (reference sequence). Trimming removed 4 bases at V and 0 bases at J, with 7 bases between. The CDR3 DNA is TGTGCCAGCAGCCAGACACCTAACTATGGCTACACCTTC. Encoded protein: CASSQTPNYGYTF.

This clonotype was found many times. The chain carries TRBV20-1 and TRBJ2-3; D is uncertain. CDR1 is DFQATT, CDR2 SNEGSKA, per germline (reference sequence). The length of the CDR3 is 15 residues. V gave up 5 bases and J gave up 4 bases, with 19 bases separating them. In nucleotides, the CDR3 is TGCAGTGCTCCCGCGGCCCCCGAAAGGGCAGATACGCAGTATTTT. Its protein product is CSAPAAPERADTQYF.

This clonotype has a handful of counts. The chain uses TRBV15 and TRBJ2-2; D unclear. V was shortened by 8 bases and J by 6 bases, with 7 bases between the two germline ends. Germline CDR1 reads LNHNV; CDR2 reads YYDKDF (reference sequence). The CDR3 has 11 residues. The CDR3 nucleotides read TGTGCCACCGGCCAGGCCGGGGAGCTGTTTTTT. This codes for CATGQAGELFF.

In its sample, this clonotype was seen many times. Sequence at one end of the junction differs from germline and may be a read error. The CDR3 nucleotides are TGTGCCAGCAGCTTGGACACAGATACGCAGTATTTT. The encoded protein is CASSLDTDTQYF. The chain recombines TRBV5-1 with TRBJ2-3, with D hard to call. Germline values: CDR1 SGHRS, CDR2 YFSETQ. The CDR3 is made up of 12 amino acids.

The chain couples TRBV3-1 to TRBJ2-1, with D unclear. V was shortened by 4 bases and J by 7 bases, with 14 bases between the two germline ends. The CDR3 is made up of 14 amino acids. Germline CDR1 reads LGHDT; CDR2 reads YNNKEL (reference sequence). The CDR3 DNA follows: TGTGCCAGCAGCCTGAGATATGGCGAAAATGAGCAGTTCTTC. This sequence encodes CASSLRYGENEQFF.

V gene TRBV12-3 or TRBV12-4 combines with J gene TRBJ2-1, with 9 bases fitting TRBD1. The CDR3 contains 15 residues. Losses at the gene ends were 6 bases for V and 4 bases for J; bases not matched to a gene: 7. CDR3 sequence (DNA): TGTGCCAGCAGCCGGGACAGGGCAGGATACAATGAGCAGTTCTTC. Translated: CASSRDRAGYNEQFF.

The J gene is TRBJ1-4, the V gene TRBV19, with D uncertain. V shed 5 bases and J shed 0 bases, with 10 bases lying between them. The germline gives CDR1 LNHDA, CDR2 SQIVND (reference sequence). The CDR3 contains 15 residues. The CDR3 sequence is CASSEYSATNEKLFF. The CDR3, as DNA: TGTGCCAGTAGTGAATACAGTGCAACTAATGAAAAACTGTTTTTT.

In this sample, this clonotype turned up many times. This chain joins TRBV12-3 or TRBV12-4 and TRBJ2-3, with 8 bases aligning to TRBD2. The CDR3 has 15 residues. V was pared by 6 bases and J by 2 bases, with 7 bases of the junction left unmatched. CDR3 sequence (DNA): TGTGCCAGCAGAGGCGGGGGGCCCCACACAGATACGCAGTATTTT. Its translation: CASRGGGPHTDTQYF.

The chain links TRBV6-6 to TRBJ1-1; 11 nucleotides align to TRBD1. J lost 11 bases, V lost 5 bases, and 7 bases had no gene match. Germline V CDR1 and CDR2: MNHNY, SVGAGI (reference sequence). CDR3 length: 13 residues. The CDR3 DNA sequence: TGTGCCAGCAGTCAGGGGACAGGGGGTCGGGCTTTCTTT. This translates into CASSQGTGGRAFF.

CDR3 bases: TGTGCCAGCAGCCCCCGAGGCGGACTTGGCTACACCTTC. It encodes CASSPRGGLGYTF. The rearrangement links TRBV6-2 or TRBV6-3 to TRBJ1-2, with D unclear. The CDR3 extends over 13 amino acids. The V gene's germline CDR1 is MNHEY and CDR2 SVGEGT. The V end was cut by 6 bases, the J end by 7 bases, with 15 bases between.

In this sample, this clonotype turned up many times. The V and J genes are TRBV7-9 and TRBJ2-7, with unresolved D. The CDR3 extends over 13 amino acids. CDR1 and CDR2 from the germline V gene are SEHNR and FQNEAQ (reference sequence). V lost 7 bases, J lost 1 base, and 11 bases lay in between. For the CDR3, the DNA is TGTGCCAGCATCATGGGCGATTCCTACGAGCAGTACTTC. Translated, it gives CASIMGDSYEQYF. The full variable domain, its missing parts supplied by reference TRBV7-9 and TRBJ2-7, is DTGVSQNPRHKITKRGQNVTFRCDPISEHNRLYWYRQTLGQGPEFLTYFQNEAQLEKSRLLSDRFSAERPKGSFSTLEIQRTEQGDSAMYLCASIMGDSYEQYFGPGTRLTVT.

The chain employs TRBV5-1 and TRBJ1-5; D unclear. The length of the CDR3 is 13 residues. From germline, CDR1 is SGHRS and CDR2 YFSETQ. The V gene lost 0 bases and the J gene lost 5 bases, with 6 bases spanning the gap. The chain's CDR3 is CASSLEPDQPQHF. CDR3 DNA sequence: TGCGCCAGCAGCTTGGAACCCGATCAGCCCCAGCATTTT. Filled out from reference TRBV5-1 and TRBJ1-5, the complete variable domain reads KAGVTQTPRYLIKTRGQQVTLSCSPISGHRSVSWYQQTPGQGLQFLFEYFSETQRNKGNFPGRFSGRQFSNSRSEMNVSTLELGDSALYLCASSLEPDQPQHFGDGTRLSIL.

This clonotype came up a few times. The chain carries TRBV2 and TRBJ1-5, with 9 bases identical to TRBD1. CDR1 and CDR2 from the germline V gene are SNHLY and FYNNEI. With 6 bases clipped from V and 6 bases from J, the junction kept 9 bases outside the gene matches. This CDR3 contains 15 residues. The CDR3 region has the DNA TGTGCCAGCAGCTTCCTACAGGGGGCGGCTCAGCCCCAGCATTTT. Translating it yields CASSFLQGAAQPQHF.

This clonotype was observed a handful of times. The rearrangement uses TRBV3-1 and TRBJ1-1; D gene unclear. The V end lost 0 bases, the J end lost 3 bases, and 2 bases lay between the germline ends. There are 12 residues in the CDR3. Germline CDR1 reads LGHDT; CDR2 reads YNNKEL (reference sequence). The CDR3 nucleotides are TGTGCCAGCAGCCAAGAATACACTGAAGCTTTCTTT. Translation: CASSQEYTEAFF.

CDR3 region: CASSQRGLVGYEQYF. Here the CDR3 DNA reads TGTGCCAGCAGCCAGAGGGGACTAGTGGGGTACGAGCAGTACTTC. The chain carries TRBV3-1 and TRBJ2-7; 8 bases fit TRBD2. The CDR3 contains 15 residues. Trimming took 3 bases from V and 4 from J; bases not matched to a gene: 8. CDR1 and CDR2 from the germline V gene are LGHDT and YNNKEL (reference sequence).

V is TRBV6-2 or TRBV6-3 and J is TRBJ2-3, with 8 bases that match TRBD2. CDR3 length: 16 residues. V gave up 6 bases and J gave up 2 bases; unmatched junction bases: 10. Germline CDR1 is MNHEY and CDR2 is SVGEGT. Written as DNA, the CDR3 is TGTGCCAGCAGGGGCAAGCGGGGGCCTTCCACAGATACGCAGTATTTT. Translating gives CASRGKRGPSTDTQYF.